Only one count was recorded for the clone carrying this T cell receptor (beta chain). The data derive from a study of T cell clones after liver transplantation. Whole-study context: Post-transplant blood was tracked for graft-donor-reactive T cell clones identified in a pre-transplant mixed lymphocyte reaction. Without induction therapy, subjects received standard immunosuppression until 12-24 months post-transplant.

The protocol was immunoSEQ multiplex PCR, while the TCRdb copy is restricted to in-frame clones and leaves out a portion. The sample has 70,000 or so clones, more than 75% seen once. V lost 3 bases and J lost 0, with 6 bases in between. The CDR3 runs to 14 residues. CDR1 is SGHTA and CDR2 is FQGTGA in the germline V gene. The receptor was isolated from a human donor who received a liver transplant. Sequences were derived from CD4+ T cells from blood, sampled before liver transplant. The V and J genes are TRBV7-3 and TRBJ2-1; D is unresolved. The CDR3 coding sequence is TGTGCCAGCAGCTTGAAGAGCTCCTACAATGAGCAGTTCTTC. This gives the protein CASSLKSSYNEQFF.